This T cell receptor (beta chain) appears in the sequencing data of a study of CD8 T cells in Susac syndrome. CDR3 length: 16 amino acids. Germline V gene lookup returns CDR1 MGHDK and CDR2 SYGVNS. V was pared by 4 bases and J by 4 bases, with 19 bases between. Random hexamers were used to reverse transcribe an amount of roughly 0.45 to 1 ug RNA. Using its own MiXCR run on the immunoSEQ multiplex PCR reads, TCRdb lists one record per CDR3 protein. The data contain 100,000 to 150,000 distinct CDR3 sequences, nearly 95% of them singletons. The source is a human donor in good health. Sequencing was carried out using CD4+ T cells from PBMCs. V gene TRBV25-1 combines with J gene TRBJ1-2; possibly TRBD1 for D (6 bases). The CDR3 coding sequence is TGTGCCAGCAGTGCTACGGGGGGCCAGAACCTCTATGGCTACACCTTC. Amino acids: CASSATGGQNLYGYTF.